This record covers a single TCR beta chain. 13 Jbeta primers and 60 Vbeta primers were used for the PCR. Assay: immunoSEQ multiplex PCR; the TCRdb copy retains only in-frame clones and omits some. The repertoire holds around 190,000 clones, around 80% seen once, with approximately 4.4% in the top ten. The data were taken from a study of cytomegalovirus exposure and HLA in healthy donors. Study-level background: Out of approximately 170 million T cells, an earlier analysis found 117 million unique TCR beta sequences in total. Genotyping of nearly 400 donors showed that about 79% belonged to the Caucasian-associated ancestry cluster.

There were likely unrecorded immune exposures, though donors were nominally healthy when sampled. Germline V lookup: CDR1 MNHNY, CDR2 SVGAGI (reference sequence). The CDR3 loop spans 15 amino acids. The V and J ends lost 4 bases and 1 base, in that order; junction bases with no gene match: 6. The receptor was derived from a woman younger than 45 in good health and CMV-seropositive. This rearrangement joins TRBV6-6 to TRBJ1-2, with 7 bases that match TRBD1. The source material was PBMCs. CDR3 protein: CASSSRQGINYGYTF. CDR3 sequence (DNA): TGTGCCAGCAGTTCGAGACAGGGAATTAACTATGGCTACACCTTC.